This T cell receptor (beta chain) appears in the sequencing data of a study of graft-versus-host responses after intestinal transplantation. Study-wide background: Every recipient had anti-thymocyte globulin induction and two to three years of tacrolimus plus steroids. Study-level points and caveats: Detection of GvH clones occurred in recipient marrow, and some had their first appearance in ileum or blood. Allograft graft-versus-host to host-versus-graft clonal ratios ran high in patients with graft-donor T cell macrochimerism.

Germline values: CDR1 MNHNY, CDR2 SVGAGI (reference sequence). CDR3 size: 15 residues. After removal of 2 bases from V and 5 bases from J, the junction contained 4 bases not matched to a gene. Details on this clone: Its antigen is not identified.

The method was immunoSEQ multiplex PCR; TCRdb's version includes in-frame clones alone and lacks a portion of them. The repertoire holds approximately 100,000 clones, roughly nine tenths seen once, with approximately 0.11% in the top ten. The J gene is TRBJ1-1, the V gene TRBV6-6; 11 nucleotides line up with TRBD1. This receptor was identified in a human donor who received an intestinal transplant. This specimen was unstimulated CD4+ T cells sorted from spleen or lymph node cells, taken before intestinal transplant. This CDR3 reads CASSYPGQGGTEAFF. CDR3 nucleotide sequence: TGTGCCAGCAGTTACCCGGGACAGGGGGGAACTGAAGCTTTCTTT.